The 23 T cell receptor beta chains reported below all come from one sample, sequenced in a study of blood T cell repertoires in COVID-19. Here immunoSEQ multiplex PCR was the method, and the copy in TCRdb shows in-frame clones only, minus some. The table records some 200,000 clones, 70% to 90% of them present only once. The specimen was peripheral blood. The source of these receptors is a human donor in a cohort sampled during active COVID-19.

This chain links TRBV23-1 with TRBJ1-6; no definite D call. TRBV23-1 is placed among ORFs of uncertain function. Trimming removed 8 bases at V and 9 bases at J, with 23 bases between. The CDR3 has 16 amino acids. The CDR3 protein is CASYPNCALYGSPLHF. CDR3 coding DNA: TGCGCCAGCTATCCAAACTGTGCTCTGTACGGTTCACCCCTCCACTTT.

This chain connects TRBV28 to TRBJ1-4; TRBD1 aligns across 7 bases. The CDR3 spans 14 residues. Germline V gene lookup returns CDR1 MDHEN and CDR2 SYDVKM. V lost 6 bases to trimming and J lost 4 bases; unmatched junction nucleotides: 5. The CDR3 reads CASRPQGFNEKLFF. Here the CDR3 DNA reads TGTGCCAGCAGACCACAGGGGTTTAATGAAAAACTGTTTTTT.

The CDR3: CASSHQGAWDEQYF. For the CDR3, the DNA is TGTGCCAGTAGTCATCAGGGGGCTTGGGACGAGCAGTACTTC. This rearrangement joins TRBV19 to TRBJ2-7; 8 bases match TRBD1. The CDR3 covers 14 residues. V gave up 5 bases and J gave up 5 bases; unmatched junction bases: 8. The germline V gene has CDR1 LNHDA and CDR2 SQIVND (reference sequence).

This clone was counted only a few times. The rearrangement uses TRBV7-3 and TRBJ2-2; D uncertain. This CDR3 has 14 amino acids. V dropped 2 bases and J dropped 1 base, with 5 bases sitting between them. CDR1 and CDR2 from the germline V gene are SGHTA and FQGTGA. The DNA of the CDR3 is TGTGCCAGCAGCTTAGACTTGAACACCGGGGAGCTGTTTTTT. This translates into CASSLDLNTGELFF. The variable domain in full, with the rest retrieved from reference TRBV7-3 and TRBJ2-2, is GAGVSQTPSNKVTEKGKYVELRCDPISGHTALYWYRQSLGQGPEFLIYFQGTGAADDSGLPNDRFFAVRPEGSVSTLKIQRTERGDSAVYLCASSLDLNTGELFFGEGSRLTVL.

This CDR3 reads CANRAGGRGGELFF. In nucleotides, the CDR3 is TGCGCCAATCGCGCTGGGGGCAGGGGCGGGGAGCTGTTTTTT. The chain couples TRBV10-1 to TRBJ2-2, with a possible D match to TRBD1 (6 bases). Deletions cut 10 bases from V and 7 bases from J, with 19 bases between. In germline, CDR1 is WNHNN, CDR2 SYGVQD (reference sequence). This CDR3 comprises 14 residues.

V gene TRBV30 combines with J gene TRBJ1-4; 10 bases align to TRBD1. CDR3 size: 15 residues. V lost 0 bases and J lost 8; bases outside the gene matches: 6. Per germline, CDR1 GTSNPN and CDR2 SVGIG (reference sequence). The CDR3 sequence is CAWSVLGQGEEKLFF. CDR3 DNA sequence: TGTGCCTGGAGTGTACTTGGACAGGGGGAGGAAAAACTGTTTTTT.

The chain has TRBV6-6 and TRBJ2-3; TRBD2 is a possible D gene (5 bases). CDR1 MNHNY and CDR2 SVGAGI come from the germline V gene (reference sequence). The germline V and J ends were trimmed by 11 bases and 0 bases, with 21 bases remaining between them. The CDR3 runs 16 residues. The DNA for the CDR3 is TGTGCCTCCCGAATTGGAGGCTCCGACAGCACAGATACGCAGTATTTT. Translation: CASRIGGSDSTDTQYF.

The rearrangement joins TRBV28 to TRBJ1-4, with D possibly matching TRBD1 (5 bases). The germline V gene has CDR1 MDHEN and CDR2 SYDVKM. The CDR3 loop spans 12 amino acids. V lost 11 bases, J lost 7 bases, and 14 bases lay in between. The CDR3 sequence: CALGALGEKLFF. The CDR3 DNA reads TGTGCCCTTGGGGCCCTTGGTGAAAAACTGTTTTTT.

This chain links TRBV28 with TRBJ1-1; TRBD1 matches 8 bases. The CDR3 consists of 15 residues. From germline, CDR1 is MDHEN and CDR2 SYDVKM. Losses at the gene ends were 4 bases for V and 8 bases for J; bases not matched to a gene: 12. CDR3 loop: CASSSPSAGQEEAFF. DNA of the CDR3: TGTGCCAGCAGTTCCCCCTCGGCGGGACAGGAGGAAGCTTTCTTT. The whole variable domain, remainder taken from reference TRBV28 and TRBJ1-1, is DVKVTQSSRYLVKRTGEKVFLECVQDMDHENMFWYRQDPGLGLRLIYFSYDVKMKEKGDIPEGYSVSREKKERFSLILESASTNQTSMYLCASSSPSAGQEEAFFGQGTRLTVV.

The V and J genes are TRBV5-6 and TRBJ1-2; 10 positions agree with TRBD1. Germline loops: CDR1 SGHDT, CDR2 YYEEEE. After removal of 5 bases from V and 6 bases from J, the junction contained 4 bases not matched to a gene. CDR3 length: 13 residues. The CDR3 DNA reads as TGTGCCAGCAGTTCCGGGACAGGGGATGGCTACACCTTC. This sequence encodes CASSSGTGDGYTF.

This clone was seen a handful of times. The J gene is TRBJ1-5, the V gene TRBV15, with D perhaps TRBD1 (6 bases). CDR1 and CDR2 from the germline V gene are LNHNV and YYDKDF (reference sequence). There are 14 residues in the CDR3. The V and J ends lost 1 base and 2 bases respectively, with 6 bases between them. In nucleotides, the CDR3 is TGTGCCACCAGCAGAGGACAGGGCAATCAGCCCCAGCATTTT. Its translation: CATSRGQGNQPQHF.

V and J are TRBV2 and TRBJ2-2; TRBD2 might be the D (7 bases). In germline, CDR1 is SNHLY, CDR2 FYNNEI. The CDR3 sequence is 15 residues long. Trimming left V 7 bases short and J 1 base short, with 13 bases between. The CDR3 coding sequence is TGTGCCAGCATTGCCGGGGGGCAGAACACCGGGGAGCTGTTTTTT. Translation: CASIAGGQNTGELFF.

The gene calls are TRBV19 and TRBJ2-5; perhaps TRBD2 as D (7 bases). Per germline, CDR1 LNHDA and CDR2 SQIVND (reference sequence). The ends were cut back, 7 bases at V and 4 bases at J, with 19 bases in the middle. The CDR3 contains 15 residues. In nucleotides, the CDR3 is TGTGCCAGTACCGACCGAGGGGGGAGGGGAGAGACCCAGTACTTC. Protein product: CASTDRGGRGETQYF.

V gene TRBV14 combines with J gene TRBJ2-7; 7 bases agree with TRBD1. Germline V gene data show CDR1 as SGHDN and CDR2 as FVKESK. After removal of 0 bases from V and 1 base from J, the junction contained 9 bases not matched to a gene. The CDR3 loop spans 17 amino acids. In nucleotides, the CDR3 is TGTGCCAGCAGCCAAGATTTACGCAGGGGGTTTTCCTACGAGCAGTACTTC. Protein sequence: CASSQDLRRGFSYEQYF.

This clone was counted only a few times. This rearrangement joins TRBV28 to TRBJ2-3, with D perhaps matching TRBD1 (6 bases). CDR1 and CDR2 from the germline V gene are MDHEN and SYDVKM. V was trimmed by 4 bases and J by 6 bases, leaving 20 bases between them. The CDR3 is 16 amino acids. The CDR3 coding sequence is TGTGCCAGCAGTTCTGGGCCGTTGGGGGCGGTGGATACGCAGTATTTT. It translates to CASSSGPLGAVDTQYF.

J is TRBJ2-7 and V is TRBV27, with D possibly TRBD2 on 6 matching bases. This CDR3 spans 13 amino acids. Germline CDR1 reads MNHEY; CDR2 reads SMNVEV (reference sequence). Trimming shortened V by 2 bases and J by 4 bases, and 9 bases separated the two germline ends. The CDR3 loop reads CASSLKSGYEQYF. The DNA for the CDR3 is TGTGCCAGCAGTTTAAAGAGCGGGTACGAGCAGTACTTC.

The chain links TRBV6-6 to TRBJ1-3, with D possibly TRBD1 on 6 matching bases. V dropped 5 bases and J dropped 2 bases, with 10 bases sitting between them. Germline assignment: CDR1 MNHNY and CDR2 SVGAGI (reference sequence). This CDR3 contains 14 residues. The chain's CDR3 is CASSIGGAGNTIYF. Written as DNA, the CDR3 is TGTGCCAGCAGTATAGGGGGGGCTGGAAACACCATATATTTT.

This clone has just a few counts. The chain carries TRBV11-2 and TRBJ2-7; D is uncertain. Germline-derived CDR1 and CDR2 are SGHAT and FQNNGV. CDR3 size: 14 residues. With 5 bases removed from V and 6 bases from J, the gap between germline ends came to 17 bases. This CDR3 is CASSPASLLSEQYF. CDR3 DNA sequence: TGTGCCAGCAGCCCCGCCTCCTTACTGAGCGAGCAGTACTTC. The whole variable domain, filled in from reference TRBV11-2 and TRBJ2-7, reads EAGVAQSPRYKIIEKRQSVAFWCNPISGHATLYWYQQILGQGPKLLIQFQNNGVVDDSQLPKDRFSAERLKGVDSTLKIQPAKLEDSAVYLCASSPASLLSEQYFGPGTRLTVT.

The chain couples TRBV18 to TRBJ2-3, with TRBD1 identical over 9 bases. V was clipped by 3 bases and J by 4 bases; unmatched bases: 8. CDR1 is KGHSH and CDR2 is LQKENI in the germline V gene. CDR3 length equals 16 residues. This CDR3 reads CASSPLDRGGPDTQYF. CDR3 DNA: TGTGCCAGCTCACCGCTAGACAGGGGGGGGCCAGATACGCAGTATTTT.

This chain connects TRBV4-1 to TRBJ1-5; tentative D call: TRBD1 (5 bases). V was trimmed by 0 bases and J by 2 bases, leaving 14 bases between them. The CDR3 contains 17 residues. Germline CDR1 reads MGHRA; CDR2 reads YSYEKL. DNA for the CDR3: TGCGCCAGCAGCCAAGAAGGTTCAGGGTTCGGCAATCAGCCCCAGCATTTT. Protein: CASSQEGSGFGNQPQHF.

As DNA, the CDR3 is TGTGCCAGCAGCCCCGGACTAGCGGGGCAAGAGACCCAGTACTTC. Translating gives CASSPGLAGQETQYF. This rearrangement joins TRBV11-3 to TRBJ2-5; TRBD2 agrees at 12 bases. The germline CDR1 and CDR2 sequences are SGHNT and YENEEA. The CDR3 has 15 residues. V lost 5 bases, J lost 2 bases, and 3 bases stayed unmatched.

This chain links TRBV27 with TRBJ1-2; TRBD1 matches at 11 bases. There are 15 residues in the CDR3. Trimming cost V 5 bases and J 4 bases; bases outside gene matches: 6. Per the germline V gene, CDR1 is MNHEY and CDR2 is SMNVEV (reference sequence). CDR3 nucleotide sequence: TGTGCCAGCAGTCGGACAGGGGGCGGTGGCTATGGCTACACCTTC. Residues: CASSRTGGGGYGYTF.

The rearrangement joins TRBV27 to TRBJ2-7; 7 bases map to TRBD1. Germline V gene sequence: CDR1 MNHEY, CDR2 SMNVEV (reference sequence). V shed 3 bases and J 2 bases; nucleotides not matched to a gene: 10. The length of the CDR3 is 16 residues. The CDR3 nucleotides read TGTGCCAGCAGTTTTAAGAGTGACAGGGCCGCCTACGAGCAGTACTTC. Translation: CASSFKSDRAAYEQYF.